This T cell receptor beta chain was sequenced during a study of response to subunit inactivated influenza vaccine. Study-wide results and caveats: The authors offered the suggestion that each seasonal influenza vaccination recruits few new T cells.

The ends were cut back, 3 bases at V and 1 base at J, with 6 bases in the middle. Germline CDR1 and CDR2: DFQATT and SNEGSKA (reference sequence). The CDR3 contains 13 residues. In its sample, this clonotype was seen a few times. The antigen is unknown. TCRdb analysed the RT-PCR reads with MiXCR anew, one entry per CDR3 protein. The sample carries 450,000 to 700,000 distinct CDR3 sequences, approximately 14% recorded once. The receptor was derived from a middle-aged man who received an inactivated influenza vaccine. The V and J genes are TRBV20-1 and TRBJ2-2; D uncertain. This material consisted of PBMCs from blood, taken about 13 days after vaccination. The CDR3 DNA is TGCAGTGCTAGTTCGGGGAACACCGGGGAGCTGTTTTTT. This gives the protein CSASSGNTGELFF.